Listed here are 26 T cell receptor beta chains from one sample, sequenced in a study of blood T cells in healthy people across ages. Together with a sample-barcoded 5' primer, a J-beta primer mix was included in a second PCR lasting about 7 to 12 cycles. TCRdb processed the 5' RACE reads anew with MiXCR; each CDR3 protein has one entry. The sample holds some 900,000 distinct CDR3 sequences, roughly 52% seen once. The sample was blood. The receptors stem from a man aged 25 to 40 in good health.

The chain employs TRBV27 and TRBJ2-7; no definite D call. The CDR3 extends over 13 amino acids. Germline CDR1 MNHEY, CDR2 SMNVEV (reference sequence). V lost 0 bases, J lost 2 bases, and 5 bases lay in between. The CDR3 protein is CASSLSPAYEQYF. CDR3 nucleotide sequence: TGTGCCAGCAGTTTATCCCCTGCCTACGAGCAGTACTTC.

This chain uses TRBV5-1 with TRBJ2-6; D tentatively reads TRBD1 or TRBD2 (6 bases each). In germline, CDR1 is SGHRS, CDR2 YFSETQ. Trimming removed 4 bases from V and 2 bases from J, with 10 bases in between. The CDR3 runs 15 residues. In DNA form, the CDR3 reads TGCGCCAGCAGCACCGGGGGCGCTGGGGCCAACGTCCTGACTTTC. It encodes CASSTGGAGANVLTF. The complete variable domain, with remaining parts taken from reference TRBV5-1 and TRBJ2-6, reads KAGVTQTPRYLIKTRGQQVTLSCSPISGHRSVSWYQQTPGQGLQFLFEYFSETQRNKGNFPGRFSGRQFSNSRSEMNVSTLELGDSALYLCASSTGGAGANVLTFGAGSRLTVL.

The chain uses TRBV2 and TRBJ1-4, with D unresolved. The V gene's germline CDR1 is SNHLY and CDR2 FYNNEI. V shed 0 bases and J shed 8 bases, with 16 bases lying between them. The CDR3 consists of 16 residues. As DNA, the CDR3 is TGTGCCAGCAGTGAAGCTCAGCCCAACCAAGGGGAAAAACTGTTTTTT. It encodes CASSEAQPNQGEKLFF. Full variable domain (remainder filled in from reference TRBV2 and TRBJ1-4): EPEVTQTPSHQVTQMGQEVILRCVPISNHLYFYWYRQILGQKVEFLVSFYNNEISEKSEIFDDQFSVERPDGSNFTLKIRSTKLEDSAMYFCASSEAQPNQGEKLFFGSGTQLSVL.

This chain joins TRBV7-9 and TRBJ2-7; D is perhaps TRBD2 (7 bases). Trimming removed 1 base from V and 2 bases from J, with 15 bases in between. The CDR3 runs to 16 residues. In germline, CDR1 is SEHNR, CDR2 FQNEAQ (reference sequence). DNA of the CDR3: TGTGCCAGCAGCTTAGGAGGCGGGGGCAAGGCCTACGAGCAGTACTTC. As protein: CASSLGGGGKAYEQYF.

This clonotype was observed a few times. The genes are TRBV3-1 and TRBJ2-1, with 8 nucleotides matching TRBD2. This CDR3 is built from 15 residues. Germline loops: CDR1 LGHDT, CDR2 YNNKEL (reference sequence). Trimming took 0 bases from V and 2 from J; bases not matched to a gene: 0. This CDR3 reads CASSQEAGAYNEQFF. The CDR3 coding sequence is TGTGCCAGCAGCCAAGAAGCGGGGGCCTACAATGAGCAGTTCTTC.

The V gene is TRBV5-1, the J gene TRBJ2-6; D is perhaps TRBD2 (5 bases). The CDR3 length is 16 residues. In germline, CDR1 is SGHRS, CDR2 YFSETQ. V lost 1 base and J lost 0, with 8 bases in between. DNA for the CDR3: TGCGCCAGCAGCTTGAGAGGGAACTCTGGGGCCAACGTCCTGACTTTC. Translating gives CASSLRGNSGANVLTF.

The chain combines TRBV6-2 or TRBV6-3 with TRBJ2-7; D remains ambiguous. V lost 8 bases to trimming and J lost 0 bases, with 8 bases between them. The CDR3 runs 12 residues. Looked up from germline, CDR1 is MNHEY and CDR2 is SVGEGT. The CDR3 is CASGTSSYEQYF. The CDR3 region has the DNA TGTGCCAGCGGAACGAGCTCCTACGAGCAGTACTTC.

The rearrangement joins TRBV27 to TRBJ2-3; 7 positions match TRBD2. From germline, CDR1 is MNHEY and CDR2 SMNVEV (reference sequence). This CDR3 comprises 16 residues. Trimming removed 2 bases from V and 9 bases from J; junction bases left unmatched: 14. In DNA, the CDR3 is TGTGCCAGCAGTTTACTGGGACTAAGGTTTGGGGGGACGCAGTATTTT. As protein: CASSLLGLRFGGTQYF.

V and J are TRBV4-1 and TRBJ2-3, with TRBD2 identical over 13 bases. The V gene end was trimmed by 0 bases and the J gene end by 7 bases; junction bases not matched to a gene: 4. The CDR3 contains 16 residues. Germline assignment: CDR1 MGHRA and CDR2 YSYEKL. CDR3 coding DNA: TGCGCCAGCAGCCAAGAGGGACTAGCGGGGATAAATACGCAGTATTTT. As protein: CASSQEGLAGINTQYF.

In DNA form, the CDR3 reads TGTGCCACCACGGGGGAACAAGAGACCCAGTACTTC. Amino acid sequence: CATTGEQETQYF. The rearrangement joins TRBV15 to TRBJ2-5, with a possible D match to TRBD2 (6 bases). The germline gives CDR1 LNHNV, CDR2 YYDKDF (reference sequence). There are 12 residues in the CDR3. The V end lost 7 bases, the J end lost 2 bases, and 8 bases lay between the germline ends.

The CDR3 is CASNRTPTEAFF. The CDR3, as DNA: TGTGCCAGCAACAGGACCCCCACTGAAGCTTTCTTT. V and J are TRBV12-3 or TRBV12-4 and TRBJ1-1, with a weak D call TRBD1 (5 bases). V was clipped by 7 bases and J by 4 bases, with 10 bases between them. The CDR3 loop spans 12 amino acids.

The chain recombines TRBV10-3 with TRBJ1-1; possible D gene TRBD1, 5 bases. V was trimmed by 8 bases and J by 1 base, leaving 11 bases between them. Germline CDR1 is ENHRY and CDR2 is SYGVKD. The CDR3 has 13 amino acids. The CDR3 sequence is CAIRGAENTEAFF. In nucleotides, the CDR3 is TGTGCCATCCGTGGGGCCGAGAACACTGAAGCTTTCTTT.

In this sample, this clonotype turned up a few times. The J gene is TRBJ2-5, the V gene TRBV6-2 or TRBV6-3; D uncertain. The V end was cut by 0 bases, the J end by 3 bases, with 14 bases between. The CDR3 covers 16 residues. The germline gives CDR1 MNHEY, CDR2 SVGEGT. The CDR3 loop reads CASSYSTGPWEETQYF. CDR3 nucleotide sequence: TGTGCCAGCAGTTACTCGACCGGACCCTGGGAAGAGACCCAGTACTTC.

The chain recombines TRBV20-1 with TRBJ2-1; TRBD2 matches at 12 bases. The CDR3 covers 15 residues. Germline CDR1 is DFQATT and CDR2 is SNEGSKA (reference sequence). Germline trimming cut 2 bases from V and 5 bases from J; bases unmatched to any gene: 4. The CDR3 bases are TGCAGTGCTAGACTAGCGGGGGGGCCGAACAATGAGCAGTTCTTC. It encodes CSARLAGGPNNEQFF.

The chain couples TRBV27 to TRBJ2-7; D call uncertain. The CDR3 runs to 15 residues. The V gene's germline CDR1 is MNHEY and CDR2 SMNVEV (reference sequence). Trimming pared 6 bases from V and 0 bases from J, leaving 15 bases between. CDR3 coding DNA: TGTGCCAGCAGGACATCCAAGCCCTTCTCCTACGAGCAGTACTTC. Residues: CASRTSKPFSYEQYF.

This clonotype was counted between two and nine times. The rearrangement joins TRBV7-9 to TRBJ2-5; 10 nucleotides match TRBD2. Per germline, CDR1 SEHNR and CDR2 FQNEAQ (reference sequence). With V trimmed by 5 bases and J by 4 bases, 13 bases remained unmatched. This CDR3 has 17 residues. The DNA of the CDR3 is TGTGCCAGCAGCCCCCCCCTTGAGCGGGGGGGCTCAGAGACCCAGTACTTC. Protein product: CASSPPLERGGSETQYF.

A few counts support this clonotype. This chain joins TRBV4-1 and TRBJ2-7; D is perhaps TRBD1 or TRBD2 (5 bases each). The CDR3 runs to 15 residues. Per the germline V gene, CDR1 is MGHRA and CDR2 is YSYEKL. V was clipped by 1 base and J by 0 bases, with 10 bases between them. The CDR3 loop is CASSQVSGSSYEQYF. The CDR3 DNA sequence: TGCGCCAGCAGCCAAGTTTCAGGGAGCTCCTACGAGCAGTACTTC.

This clonotype was recorded only once. CDR3 DNA sequence: TGTGCCAGCACCATCGGTTGGGATCTCGATCAGCCCCAGCATTTT. Its protein is CASTIGWDLDQPQHF. The gene calls are TRBV2 and TRBJ1-5; no definite D call. The CDR3 has 15 residues. V was cut by 7 bases and J by 5 bases, with 18 bases left in between. Germline V gene sequence: CDR1 SNHLY, CDR2 FYNNEI.

The chain joins TRBV6-6 to TRBJ1-1; D unclear. The CDR3 spans 16 residues. The germline CDR1 and CDR2 sequences are MNHNY and SVGAGI (reference sequence). Trimming removed 6 bases at V and 0 bases at J, with 17 bases between. The CDR3 sequence is CASSPIWGSMNTEAFF. CDR3 in DNA: TGTGCCAGCAGCCCCATTTGGGGAAGCATGAACACTGAAGCTTTCTTT.

V usage is TRBV28 and J usage is TRBJ2-4; TRBD2 is a possible D gene (5 bases). The germline CDR1 and CDR2 sequences are MDHEN and SYDVKM. The CDR3 runs 12 residues. V shed 4 bases and J shed 13 bases, with 14 bases lying between them. The CDR3 bases are TGTGCCAGCAGTTCACCCGTTAGGGAGCAGTACTTC. Residues: CASSSPVREQYF.

Concerning this clonotype itself: Germline and junction disagree at one end, which may indicate a read error. The chain employs TRBV27 and TRBJ1-6, with TRBD1 identical over 9 bases. The CDR3 runs 13 residues. Germline CDR1 reads MNHEY; CDR2 reads SMNVEV (reference sequence). For the CDR3, the DNA is TGTGCCGGCAGTCCCGGGACAGGGATCACCCTCCACTTT. Its translation is CAGSPGTGITLHF.

V and J are TRBV6-4 and TRBJ2-1; D is perhaps TRBD2 (7 bases). The CDR3 has 13 amino acids. The V end was cut by 10 bases, the J end by 8 bases, with 18 bases between. CDR1 is MRHNA and CDR2 is SNTAGT in the germline V gene. CDR3 sequence: CATRRGGYDEQFF. The CDR3 nucleotides are TGTGCCACCAGAAGGGGGGGGTACGATGAGCAGTTCTTC.

The chain uses TRBV19 and TRBJ1-1, with D hard to call. The CDR3 sequence is 12 residues long. Trimming removed 3 bases from V and 4 bases from J, with 6 bases in between. Germline assignment: CDR1 LNHDA and CDR2 SQIVND (reference sequence). DNA of the CDR3: TGTGCCAGTAGTATTTGGGGCACTGAAGCTTTCTTT. This translates into CASSIWGTEAFF.

This clonotype turned up a few times. The chain uses TRBV20-1 and TRBJ1-2; 7 positions agree with TRBD1. The CDR3 runs 15 residues. Germline V CDR1 and CDR2: DFQATT, SNEGSKA (reference sequence). V was pared by 0 bases and J by 4 bases, with 8 bases of the junction left unmatched. The CDR3 DNA follows: TGCAGTGCTAGAGAATGGGCAGGGGGGGCCTATGGCTACACCTTC. Translated, it gives CSAREWAGGAYGYTF.

V is TRBV29-1 and J is TRBJ1-2, with D unresolved. With 4 bases removed from V and 3 bases from J, the gap between germline ends came to 9 bases. Germline-derived CDR1 and CDR2 are SQVTM and ANQGSEA. This CDR3 is built from 12 residues. The CDR3 nucleotides are TGCAGCGTTGCGCAGGCATACTATGGCTACACCTTC. Protein: CSVAQAYYGYTF.

The V and J genes are TRBV28 and TRBJ1-1; the D is unclear. Between the trimmed V and J ends, which lost 6 bases and 0 bases, there was a span of 14 bases. The V gene's germline CDR1 is MDHEN and CDR2 SYDVKM. The CDR3 consists of 15 residues. CDR3 residues: CASSPETDVNTEAFF. The CDR3 DNA is TGTGCCAGCAGCCCAGAGACCGACGTGAACACTGAAGCTTTCTTT.